The source of this T cell receptor beta chain is a study of T cell repertoires in cytomegalovirus infection. As to this clonotype: The antigen is not known.

Each CDR3 protein gets one entry after TCRdb re-called the reads with MiXCR. The data hold some 560,000 distinct CDR3 sequences, with over 35% observed a single time. After removal of 5 bases from V and 14 bases from J, the junction contained 13 bases not matched to a gene. Per the germline V gene, CDR1 is SGHAT and CDR2 is FQNNGV. The CDR3 contains 14 residues. This chain uses TRBV11-2 with TRBJ2-3, with 10 positions matching TRBD2. The sequence came from a human donor in good health (CMV status not recorded). Some clones in this sample may be carry-over from other donors' samples. Sequencing was performed on cultured PBMCs, taken from culture after CMV antigen stimulation. DNA for the CDR3: TGTGCCAGCAGCCTTAGCGGGGGGCCTAGATACAGGTATTTT. Its protein is CASSLSGGPRYRYF.